This T cell receptor (beta chain) was observed in a study of cytomegalovirus exposure and HLA in healthy donors. Study-level background: Within the Caucasian-associated ancestry cluster were 65% to 85% of the approximately 400 genotyped donors. Findings and caveats of the study: CMV serostatus alone was available as immune exposure information. Certain indistinguishable V segments, among them TRBV6-2 and TRBV6-3, were excluded. Across HLA loci, a later analysis found differing TCR association rates, with DRB1 most and HLA-C fewest.

This CDR3 comprises 15 residues. Germline loops: CDR1 SGHDT, CDR2 YYEEEE. PCR used 60 Vbeta primers and 13 Jbeta primers. Sequenced by immunoSEQ multiplex PCR; TCRdb stores in-frame clones only, minus some. The table includes 150,000 to 200,000 clones, approximately 81% detected once. As regards this clone: The antigen remains undetermined. The junction shows a germline mismatch at one end, possibly a read error.

The receptor comes from a woman aged 30 to 39 in good health and CMV-seronegative. The sequenced sample consisted of PBMCs. The rearrangement links TRBV5-6 to TRBJ2-6; weak D call: TRBD1 (6 bases). Here the CDR3 DNA reads TGTGCCAGCAGCCTGCAGGGGTCTGGGGCCAACGGCCTGACTTTC. This codes for CASSLQGSGANGLTF.